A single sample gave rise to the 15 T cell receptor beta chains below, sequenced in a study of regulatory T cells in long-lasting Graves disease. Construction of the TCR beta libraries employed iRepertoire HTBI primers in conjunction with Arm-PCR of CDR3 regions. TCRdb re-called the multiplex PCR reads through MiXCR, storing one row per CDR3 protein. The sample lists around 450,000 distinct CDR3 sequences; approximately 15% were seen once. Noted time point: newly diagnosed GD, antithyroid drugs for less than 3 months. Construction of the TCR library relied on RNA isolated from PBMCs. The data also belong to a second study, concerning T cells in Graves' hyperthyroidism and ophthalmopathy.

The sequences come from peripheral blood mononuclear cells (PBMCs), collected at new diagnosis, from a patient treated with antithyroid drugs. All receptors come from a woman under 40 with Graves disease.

The CDR3 nucleotides read TGTGCCAGCAGTGGGTCGACAGGGATTAACAATGAGCAGTTCTTC. This sequence encodes CASSGSTGINNEQFF. This chain links TRBV6-4 with TRBJ2-1, with 7 bases matching TRBD1. The CDR3 covers 15 residues. The germline V gene has CDR1 MRHNA and CDR2 SNTAGT. V was clipped by 4 bases and J by 5 bases; unmatched bases: 8.

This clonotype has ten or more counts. The CDR3 reads CASSSGGLAGKLSYEQYF. CDR3 coding DNA: TGCGCCAGCAGCTCCGGGGGACTAGCGGGAAAACTCTCCTACGAGCAGTACTTC. This sequence joins TRBV5-1 and TRBJ2-7; 13 bases are shared with TRBD2. This CDR3 is 18 amino acids long. The ends lost 3 bases at V and 0 bases at J; junction bases unmatched: 9. Germline V CDR1 and CDR2: SGHRS, YFSETQ.

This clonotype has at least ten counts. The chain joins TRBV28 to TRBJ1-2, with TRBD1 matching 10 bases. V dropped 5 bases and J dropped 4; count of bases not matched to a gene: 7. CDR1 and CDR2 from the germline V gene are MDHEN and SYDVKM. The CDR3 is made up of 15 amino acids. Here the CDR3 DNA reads TGTGCCAGCAGTCGGGGACAGGGGACTTCCTATGGCTACACCTTC. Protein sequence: CASSRGQGTSYGYTF.

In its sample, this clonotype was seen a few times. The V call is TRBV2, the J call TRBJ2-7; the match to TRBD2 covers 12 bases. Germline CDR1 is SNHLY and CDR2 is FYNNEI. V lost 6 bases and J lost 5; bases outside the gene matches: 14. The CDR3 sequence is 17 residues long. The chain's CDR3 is CASRRRLAGETGNEQYF. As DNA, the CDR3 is TGTGCCAGCAGAAGGAGACTAGCGGGAGAAACTGGGAACGAGCAGTACTTC.

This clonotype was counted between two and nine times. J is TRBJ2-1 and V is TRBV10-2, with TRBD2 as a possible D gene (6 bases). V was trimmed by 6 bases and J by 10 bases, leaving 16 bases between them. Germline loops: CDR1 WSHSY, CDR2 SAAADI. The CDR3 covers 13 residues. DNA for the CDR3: TGCGCCAGCAGGGAGGCGGGACCCAGGGAGCAGTTCTTC. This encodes CASREAGPREQFF.

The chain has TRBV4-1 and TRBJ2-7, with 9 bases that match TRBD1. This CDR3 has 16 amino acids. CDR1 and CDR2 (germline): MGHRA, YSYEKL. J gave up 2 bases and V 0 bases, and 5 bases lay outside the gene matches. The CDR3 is CASSQDRQGVAYEQYF. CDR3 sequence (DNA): TGCGCCAGCAGCCAAGACCGACAGGGGGTTGCCTACGAGCAGTACTTC.

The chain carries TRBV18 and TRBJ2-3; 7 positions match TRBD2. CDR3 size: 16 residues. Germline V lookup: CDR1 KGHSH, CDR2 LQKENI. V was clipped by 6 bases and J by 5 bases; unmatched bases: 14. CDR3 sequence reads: CASSPGTTRRGDTQYF. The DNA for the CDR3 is TGTGCCAGCTCCCCCGGGACTACCAGACGGGGAGATACGCAGTATTTT.

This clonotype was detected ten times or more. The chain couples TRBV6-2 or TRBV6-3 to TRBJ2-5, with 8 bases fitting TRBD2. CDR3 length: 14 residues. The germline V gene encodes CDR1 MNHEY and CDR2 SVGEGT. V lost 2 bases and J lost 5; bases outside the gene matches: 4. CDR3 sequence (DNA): TGTGCCAGCAGTTACCGACTAGCGCAGGAGACCCAGTACTTC. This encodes CASSYRLAQETQYF.

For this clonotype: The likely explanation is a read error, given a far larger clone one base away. Here the CDR3 DNA reads TGTGCCAGCAGCTACTCCGGACAGGTAGCAAAGACCCAGTACTTC. Protein sequence: CASSYSGQVAKTQYF. This chain joins TRBV7-3 and TRBJ2-1; TRBD1 matches 7 bases. The J call may be faulty, since TRBJ2-5 better matches the DNA end. The germline CDR1 and CDR2 sequences are SGHTA and FQGTGA. The CDR3 covers 15 residues.

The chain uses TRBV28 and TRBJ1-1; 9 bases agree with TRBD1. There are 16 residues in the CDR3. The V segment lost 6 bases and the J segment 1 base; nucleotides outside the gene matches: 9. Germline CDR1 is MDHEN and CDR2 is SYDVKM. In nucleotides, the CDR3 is TGTGCCAGCAGAAGACAGGGGGTATTGAGGAACACTGAAGCTTTCTTT. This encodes CASRRQGVLRNTEAFF. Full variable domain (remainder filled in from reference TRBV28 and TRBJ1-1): DVKVTQSSRYLVKRTGEKVFLECVQDMDHENMFWYRQDPGLGLRLIYFSYDVKMKEKGDIPEGYSVSREKKERFSLILESASTNQTSMYLCASRRQGVLRNTEAFFGQGTRLTVV.

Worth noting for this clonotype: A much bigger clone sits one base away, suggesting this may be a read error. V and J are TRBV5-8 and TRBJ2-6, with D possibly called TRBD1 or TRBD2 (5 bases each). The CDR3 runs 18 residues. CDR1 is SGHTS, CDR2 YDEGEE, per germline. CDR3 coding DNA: TGTGCCAGCAGCTTGGGAGCCCTGCAGGACTCTGGGGCCAACATCCTGACTTTC. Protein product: CASSLGALQDSGANILTF. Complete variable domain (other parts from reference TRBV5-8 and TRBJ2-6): EAGVTQSPTHLIKTRGQQATLRCSPISGHTSVYWYQQALGLGLQFLLWYDEGEERNRGNFPPRFSGRQFPNYSSELNVNALELEDSALYLCASSLGALQDSGANILTFGAGSRLTVL.

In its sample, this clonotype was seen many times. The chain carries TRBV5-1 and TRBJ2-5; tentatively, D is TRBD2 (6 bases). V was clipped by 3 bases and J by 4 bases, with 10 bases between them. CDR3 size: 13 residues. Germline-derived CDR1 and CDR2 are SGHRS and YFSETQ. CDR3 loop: CASSSGEAETQYF. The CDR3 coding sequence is TGCGCCAGCAGCTCTGGGGAGGCAGAGACCCAGTACTTC. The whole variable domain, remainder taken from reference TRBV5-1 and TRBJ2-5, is KAGVTQTPRYLIKTRGQQVTLSCSPISGHRSVSWYQQTPGQGLQFLFEYFSETQRNKGNFPGRFSGRQFSNSRSEMNVSTLELGDSALYLCASSSGEAETQYFGPGTRLLVL.

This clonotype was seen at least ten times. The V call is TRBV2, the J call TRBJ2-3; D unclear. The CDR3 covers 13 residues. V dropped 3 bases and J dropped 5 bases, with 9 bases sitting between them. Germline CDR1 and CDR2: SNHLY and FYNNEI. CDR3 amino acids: CASSEFGVDTQYF. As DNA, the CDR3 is TGTGCCAGCAGTGAGTTTGGGGTAGATACGCAGTATTTT.

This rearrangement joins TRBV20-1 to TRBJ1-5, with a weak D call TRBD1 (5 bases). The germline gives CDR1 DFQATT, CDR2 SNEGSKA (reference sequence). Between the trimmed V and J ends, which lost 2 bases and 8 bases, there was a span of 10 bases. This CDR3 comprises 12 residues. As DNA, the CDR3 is TGCAGTGCTAGATTGGGGCTGGAGCCCCAGCATTTT. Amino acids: CSARLGLEPQHF.

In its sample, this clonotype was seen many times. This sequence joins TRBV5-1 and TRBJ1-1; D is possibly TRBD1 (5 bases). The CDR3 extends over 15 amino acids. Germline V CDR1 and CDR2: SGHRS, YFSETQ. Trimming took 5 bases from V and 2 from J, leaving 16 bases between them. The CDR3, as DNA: TGCGCCAGCAGTAAACCAGGGTTGAGTAACACTGAAGCTTTCTTT. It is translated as CASSKPGLSNTEAFF. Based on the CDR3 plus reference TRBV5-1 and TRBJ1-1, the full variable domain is KAGVTQTPRYLIKTRGQQVTLSCSPISGHRSVSWYQQTPGQGLQFLFEYFSETQRNKGNFPGRFSGRQFSNSRSEMNVSTLELGDSALYLCASSKPGLSNTEAFFGQGTRLTVV.